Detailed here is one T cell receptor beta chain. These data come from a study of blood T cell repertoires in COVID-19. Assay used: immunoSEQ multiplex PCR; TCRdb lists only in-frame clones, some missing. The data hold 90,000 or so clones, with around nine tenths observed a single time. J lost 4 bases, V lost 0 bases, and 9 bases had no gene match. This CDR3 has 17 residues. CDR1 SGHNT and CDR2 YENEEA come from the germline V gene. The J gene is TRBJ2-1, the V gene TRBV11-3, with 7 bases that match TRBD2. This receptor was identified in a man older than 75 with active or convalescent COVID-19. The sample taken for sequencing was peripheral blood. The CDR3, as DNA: TGTGCCAGCAGCTTAGATAGCCCTACAGCGGGGTACAATGAGCAGTTCTTC. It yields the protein CASSLDSPTAGYNEQFF. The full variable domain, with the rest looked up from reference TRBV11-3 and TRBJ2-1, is EAGVVQSPRYKIIEKKQPVAFWCNPISGHNTLYWYLQNLGQGPELLIRYENEEAVDDSQLPKDRFSAERLKGVDSTLKIQPAELGDSAVYLCASSLDSPTAGYNEQFFGPGTRLTVL.